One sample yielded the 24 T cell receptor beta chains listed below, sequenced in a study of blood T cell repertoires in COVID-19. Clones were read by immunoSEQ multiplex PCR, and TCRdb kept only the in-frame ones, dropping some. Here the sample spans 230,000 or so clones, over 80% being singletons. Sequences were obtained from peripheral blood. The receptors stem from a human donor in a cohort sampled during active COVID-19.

DNA for the CDR3: TGTGCCAGCAGCCCCCGGGGCGGGGCGAACTATGGCTACACCTTC. Protein sequence: CASSPRGGANYGYTF. The V call is TRBV6-2 or TRBV6-3, the J call TRBJ1-2, with TRBD1 as a possible D gene (5 bases). With 6 bases removed from V and 2 bases from J, the gap between germline ends came to 16 bases. The CDR3 spans 15 residues. The germline gives CDR1 MNHEY, CDR2 SVGEGT.

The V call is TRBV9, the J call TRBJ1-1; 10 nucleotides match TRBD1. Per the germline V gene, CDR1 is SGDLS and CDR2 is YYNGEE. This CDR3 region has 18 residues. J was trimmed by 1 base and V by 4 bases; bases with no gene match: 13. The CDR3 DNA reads TGTGCCAGCAGCCCAGGGACAGGGGCCGAAATTTCGAACACTGAAGCTTTCTTT. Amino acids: CASSPGTGAEISNTEAFF.

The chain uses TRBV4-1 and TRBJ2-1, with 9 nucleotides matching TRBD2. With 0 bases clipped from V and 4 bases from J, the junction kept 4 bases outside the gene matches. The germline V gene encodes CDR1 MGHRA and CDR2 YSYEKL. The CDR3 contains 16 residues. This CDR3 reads CASSQDSREGYNEQFF. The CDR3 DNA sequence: TGCGCCAGCAGCCAAGATTCGCGGGAGGGTTACAATGAGCAGTTCTTC.

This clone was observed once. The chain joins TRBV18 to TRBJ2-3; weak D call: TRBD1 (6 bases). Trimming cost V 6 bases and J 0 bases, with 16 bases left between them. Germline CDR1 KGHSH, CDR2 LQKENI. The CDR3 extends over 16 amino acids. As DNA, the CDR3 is TGTGCCAGCTCCCGTAGGAGGACAGTTAGCACAGATACGCAGTATTTT. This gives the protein CASSRRRTVSTDTQYF.

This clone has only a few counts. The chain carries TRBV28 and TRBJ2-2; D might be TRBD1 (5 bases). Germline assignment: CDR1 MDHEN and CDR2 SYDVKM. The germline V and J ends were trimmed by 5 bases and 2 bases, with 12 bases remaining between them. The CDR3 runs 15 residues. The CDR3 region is CASSRQGINTGELFF. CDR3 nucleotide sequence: TGTGCCAGCAGTCGCCAGGGAATTAACACCGGGGAGCTGTTTTTT.

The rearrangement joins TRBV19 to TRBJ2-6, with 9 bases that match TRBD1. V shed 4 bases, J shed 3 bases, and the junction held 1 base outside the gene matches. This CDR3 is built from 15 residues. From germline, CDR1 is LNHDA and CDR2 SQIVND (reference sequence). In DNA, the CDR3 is TGTGCCAGTAGTACGACAGGGGGTGGGGCCAACGTCCTGACTTTC. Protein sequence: CASSTTGGGANVLTF.

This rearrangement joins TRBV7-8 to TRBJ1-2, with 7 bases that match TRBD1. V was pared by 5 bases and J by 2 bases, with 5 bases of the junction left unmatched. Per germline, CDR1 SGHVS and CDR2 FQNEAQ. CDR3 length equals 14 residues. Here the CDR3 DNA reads TGTGCCAGCAGCATCCGGGACAGCAACTATGGCTACACCTTC. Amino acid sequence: CASSIRDSNYGYTF. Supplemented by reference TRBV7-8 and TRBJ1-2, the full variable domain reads GAGVSQSPRYKVAKRGQDVALRCDPISGHVSLFWYQQALGQGPEFLTYFQNEAQLDKSGLPSDRFFAERPEGSVSTLKIQRTQQEDSAVYLCASSIRDSNYGYTFGSGTRLTVV.

The CDR3 is CSGVTAATNNEQFF. The CDR3 bases are TGCAGCGGGGTGACTGCCGCAACTAACAATGAGCAGTTCTTC. The V call is TRBV29-1, the J call TRBJ2-1; D ambiguous. Germline CDR1 reads SQVTM; CDR2 reads ANQGSEA. This CDR3 region has 14 residues. V gave up 7 bases and J gave up 5 bases, with 18 bases separating them.

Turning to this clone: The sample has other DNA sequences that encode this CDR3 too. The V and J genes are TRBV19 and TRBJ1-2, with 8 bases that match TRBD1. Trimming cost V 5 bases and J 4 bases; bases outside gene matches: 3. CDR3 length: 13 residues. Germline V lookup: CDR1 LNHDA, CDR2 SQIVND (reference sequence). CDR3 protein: CASSPGTGYGYTF. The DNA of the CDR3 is TGTGCCAGTAGTCCGGGGACAGGCTATGGCTACACCTTC. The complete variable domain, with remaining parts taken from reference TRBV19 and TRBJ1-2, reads DGGITQSPKYLFRKEGQNVTLSCEQNLNHDAMYWYRQDPGQGLRLIYYSQIVNDFQKGDIAEGYSVSREKKESFPLTVTSAQKNPTAFYLCASSPGTGYGYTFGSGTRLTVV.

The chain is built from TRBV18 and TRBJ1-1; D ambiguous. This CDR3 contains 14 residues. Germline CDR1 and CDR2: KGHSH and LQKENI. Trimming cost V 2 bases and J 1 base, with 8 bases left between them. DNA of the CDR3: TGTGCCAGCTCACCAAAATCGCGGAACACTGAAGCTTTCTTT. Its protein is CASSPKSRNTEAFF.

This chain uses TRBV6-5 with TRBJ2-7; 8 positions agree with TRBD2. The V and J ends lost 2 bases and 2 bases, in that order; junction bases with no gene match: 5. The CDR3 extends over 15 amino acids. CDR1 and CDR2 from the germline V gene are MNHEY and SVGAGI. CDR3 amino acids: CASSYRGGSTYEQYF. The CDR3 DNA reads TGTGCCAGCAGTTACCGCGGGGGGTCAACCTACGAGCAGTACTTC.

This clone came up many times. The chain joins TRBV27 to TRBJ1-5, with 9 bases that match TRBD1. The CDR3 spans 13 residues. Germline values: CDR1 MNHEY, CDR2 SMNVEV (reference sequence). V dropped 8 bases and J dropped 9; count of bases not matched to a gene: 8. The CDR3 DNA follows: TGTGCCAGCGCGGACAGGGGCCCTTGGCCCCAGCATTTT. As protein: CASADRGPWPQHF.

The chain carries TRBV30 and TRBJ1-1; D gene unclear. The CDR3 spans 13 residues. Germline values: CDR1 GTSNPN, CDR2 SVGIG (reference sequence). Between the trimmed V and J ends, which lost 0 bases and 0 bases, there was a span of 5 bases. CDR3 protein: CAWSVSLNTEAFF. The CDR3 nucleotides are TGTGCCTGGAGTGTATCGTTGAACACTGAAGCTTTCTTT.

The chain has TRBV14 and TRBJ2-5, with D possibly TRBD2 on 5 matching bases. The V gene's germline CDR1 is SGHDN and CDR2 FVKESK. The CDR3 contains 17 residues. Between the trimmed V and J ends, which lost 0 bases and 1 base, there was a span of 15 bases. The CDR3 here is CASSQDTKRRFQETQYF. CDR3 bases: TGTGCCAGCAGCCAAGATACCAAGCGGCGTTTCCAAGAGACCCAGTACTTC.

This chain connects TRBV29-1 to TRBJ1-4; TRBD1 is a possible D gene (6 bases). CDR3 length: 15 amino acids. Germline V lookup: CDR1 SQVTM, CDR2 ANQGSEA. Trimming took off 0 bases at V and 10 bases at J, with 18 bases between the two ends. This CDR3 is CSVEDLREGVVKLFF. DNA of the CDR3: TGCAGCGTTGAAGATCTTCGGGAGGGGGTGGTAAAACTGTTTTTT.

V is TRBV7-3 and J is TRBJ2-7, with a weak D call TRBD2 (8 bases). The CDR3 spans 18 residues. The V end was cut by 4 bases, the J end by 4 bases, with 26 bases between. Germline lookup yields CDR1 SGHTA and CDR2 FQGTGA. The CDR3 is CASSSEGGVRSGRYEQYF. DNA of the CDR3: TGTGCCAGCAGCTCGGAAGGGGGCGTCAGGAGCGGGAGATACGAGCAGTACTTC.

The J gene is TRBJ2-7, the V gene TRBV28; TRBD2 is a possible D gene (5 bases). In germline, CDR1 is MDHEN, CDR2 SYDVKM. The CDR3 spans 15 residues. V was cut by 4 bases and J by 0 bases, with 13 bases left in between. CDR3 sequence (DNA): TGTGCCAGCAGTTCCCCTCCTAGCAGCTCCTACGAGCAGTACTTC. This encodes CASSSPPSSSYEQYF.

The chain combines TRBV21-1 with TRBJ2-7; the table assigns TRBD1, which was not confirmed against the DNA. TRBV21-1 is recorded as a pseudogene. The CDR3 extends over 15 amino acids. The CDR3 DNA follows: TGTGCCAGCAGCTTGATCGGGACAGAAACCTACGAGCAGTACTTC. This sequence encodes CASSLIGTETYEQYF.

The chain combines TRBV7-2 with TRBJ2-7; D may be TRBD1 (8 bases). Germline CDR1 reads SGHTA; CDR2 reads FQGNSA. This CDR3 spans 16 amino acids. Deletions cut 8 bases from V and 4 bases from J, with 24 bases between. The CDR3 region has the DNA TGTGCCAGCTTAAAGGGGGGGCAGGGGGCGAGGTACGAGCAGTACTTC. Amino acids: CASLKGGQGARYEQYF.

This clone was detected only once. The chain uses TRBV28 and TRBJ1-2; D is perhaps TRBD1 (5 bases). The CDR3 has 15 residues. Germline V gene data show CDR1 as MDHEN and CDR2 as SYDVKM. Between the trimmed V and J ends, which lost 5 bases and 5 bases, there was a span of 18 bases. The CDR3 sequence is CASSEPRAAGYGYTF. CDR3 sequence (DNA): TGTGCCAGCAGTGAGCCCAGGGCAGCGGGGTATGGCTACACCTTC.

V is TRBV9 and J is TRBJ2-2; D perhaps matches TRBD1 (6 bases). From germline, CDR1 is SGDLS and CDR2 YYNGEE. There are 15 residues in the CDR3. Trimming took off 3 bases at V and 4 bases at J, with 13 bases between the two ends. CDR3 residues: CASSGGGKLTGELFF. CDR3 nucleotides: TGTGCCAGCAGCGGAGGGGGAAAACTCACCGGGGAGCTGTTTTTT.

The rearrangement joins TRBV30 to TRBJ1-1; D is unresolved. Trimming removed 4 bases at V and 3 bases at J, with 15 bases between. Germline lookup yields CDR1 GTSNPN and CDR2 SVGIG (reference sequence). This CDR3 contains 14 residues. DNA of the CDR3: TGTGCCTGGACTCTACCGGGGTGGGACACTGAAGCTTTCTTT. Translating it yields CAWTLPGWDTEAFF.

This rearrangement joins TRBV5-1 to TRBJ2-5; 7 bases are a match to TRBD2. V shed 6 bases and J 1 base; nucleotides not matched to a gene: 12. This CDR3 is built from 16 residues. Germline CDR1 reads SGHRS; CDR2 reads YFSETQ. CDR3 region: CASNRGAGTIQETQYF. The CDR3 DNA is TGCGCCAGCAACCGGGGAGCGGGAACGATCCAAGAGACCCAGTACTTC.

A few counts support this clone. The CDR3 reads CASSFNSYEQYF. Written as DNA, the CDR3 is TGTGCCAGCAGTTTTAACTCCTACGAGCAGTACTTC. The rearrangement uses TRBV12-3 or TRBV12-4 and TRBJ2-7, with D unclear. The CDR3 loop spans 12 amino acids. Deletions cut 3 bases from V and 0 bases from J, with 3 bases between.